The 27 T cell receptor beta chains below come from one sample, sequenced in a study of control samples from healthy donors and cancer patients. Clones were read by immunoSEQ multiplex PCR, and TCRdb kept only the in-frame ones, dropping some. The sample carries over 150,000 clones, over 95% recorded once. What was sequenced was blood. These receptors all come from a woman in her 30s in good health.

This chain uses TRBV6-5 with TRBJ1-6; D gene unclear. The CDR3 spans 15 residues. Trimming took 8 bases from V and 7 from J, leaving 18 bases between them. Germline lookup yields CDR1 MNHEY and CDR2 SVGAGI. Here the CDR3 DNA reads TGTGCCAGCGTCTTTATTTCTCCCACGAATTCACCCCTCCACTTT. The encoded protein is CASVFISPTNSPLHF.

The CDR3 DNA follows: TGCAGCGTTCGACTAGCGGGGGGGCGGAATGAGCAGTTCTTC. This encodes CSVRLAGGRNEQFF. J is TRBJ2-1 and V is TRBV29-1, with 14 bases that match TRBD2. The ends lost 5 bases at V and 7 bases at J; junction bases unmatched: 4. The V gene's germline CDR1 is SQVTM and CDR2 ANQGSEA. The CDR3 consists of 14 residues.

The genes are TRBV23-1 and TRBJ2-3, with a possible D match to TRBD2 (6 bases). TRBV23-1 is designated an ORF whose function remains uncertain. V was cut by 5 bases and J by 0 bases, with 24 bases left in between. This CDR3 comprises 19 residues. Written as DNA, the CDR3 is TGCGCCAGCAGTAGCCTCACCCCGGTTGGGAGGTCTAGCACAGATACGCAGTATTTT. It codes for CASSSLTPVGRSSTDTQYF.

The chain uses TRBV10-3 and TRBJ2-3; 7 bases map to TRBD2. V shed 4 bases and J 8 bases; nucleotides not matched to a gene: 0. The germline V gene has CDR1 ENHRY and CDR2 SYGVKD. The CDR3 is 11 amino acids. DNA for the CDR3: TGTGCCATCAGTGCGGGGGGTACGCAGTATTTT. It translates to CAISAGGTQYF.

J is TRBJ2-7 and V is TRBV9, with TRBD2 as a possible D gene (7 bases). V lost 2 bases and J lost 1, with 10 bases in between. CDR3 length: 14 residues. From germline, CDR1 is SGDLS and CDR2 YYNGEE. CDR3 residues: CASSVAGASYEQYF. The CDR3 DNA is TGTGCCAGCAGCGTCGCGGGGGCTTCCTACGAGCAGTACTTC.

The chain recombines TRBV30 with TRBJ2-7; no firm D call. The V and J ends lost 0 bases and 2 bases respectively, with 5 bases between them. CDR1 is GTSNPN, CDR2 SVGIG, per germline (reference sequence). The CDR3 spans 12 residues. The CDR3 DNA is TGTGCCTGGAGTGTCGGAACCTACGAGCAGTACTTC. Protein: CAWSVGTYEQYF. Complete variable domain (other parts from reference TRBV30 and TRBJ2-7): SQTIHQWPATLVQPVGSPLSLECTVEGTSNPNLYWYRQAAGRGLQLLFYSVGIGQISSEVPQNLSASRPQDRQFILSSKKLLLSDSGFYLCAWSVGTYEQYFGPGTRLTVT.

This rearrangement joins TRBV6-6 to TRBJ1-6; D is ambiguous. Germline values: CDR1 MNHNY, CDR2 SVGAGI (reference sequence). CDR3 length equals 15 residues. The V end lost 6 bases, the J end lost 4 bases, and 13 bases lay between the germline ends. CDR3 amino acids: CASRAGPIYNSPLHF. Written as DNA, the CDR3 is TGTGCCAGCAGGGCAGGACCCATATATAATTCACCCCTCCACTTT.

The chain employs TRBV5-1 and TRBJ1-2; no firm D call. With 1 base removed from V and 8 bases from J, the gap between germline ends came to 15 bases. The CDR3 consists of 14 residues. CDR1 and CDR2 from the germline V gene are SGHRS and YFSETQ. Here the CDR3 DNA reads TGCGCCAGCAGCTTGTATAGGGCAGATGGAGGCTACACCTTC. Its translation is CASSLYRADGGYTF. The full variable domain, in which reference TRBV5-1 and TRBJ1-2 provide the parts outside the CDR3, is KAGVTQTPRYLIKTRGQQVTLSCSPISGHRSVSWYQQTPGQGLQFLFEYFSETQRNKGNFPGRFSGRQFSNSRSEMNVSTLELGDSALYLCASSLYRADGGYTFGSGTRLTVV.

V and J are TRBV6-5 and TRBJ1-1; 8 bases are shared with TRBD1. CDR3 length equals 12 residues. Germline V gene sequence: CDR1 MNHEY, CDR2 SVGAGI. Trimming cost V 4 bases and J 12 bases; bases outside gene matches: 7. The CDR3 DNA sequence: TGTGCCAGCAGTTTTCGGACAGGGACTTCTTTCTTT. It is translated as CASSFRTGTSFF.

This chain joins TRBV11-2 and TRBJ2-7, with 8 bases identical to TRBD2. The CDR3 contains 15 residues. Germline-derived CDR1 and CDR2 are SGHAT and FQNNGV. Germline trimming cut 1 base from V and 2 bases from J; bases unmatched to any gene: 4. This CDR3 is CASSLGTGGPYEQYF. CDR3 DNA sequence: TGTGCCAGCAGCTTAGGGACGGGAGGGCCCTACGAGCAGTACTTC.

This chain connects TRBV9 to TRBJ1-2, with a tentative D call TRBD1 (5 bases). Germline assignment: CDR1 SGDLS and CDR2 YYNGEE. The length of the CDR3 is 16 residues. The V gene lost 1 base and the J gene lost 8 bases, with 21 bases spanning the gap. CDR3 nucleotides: TGTGCCAGCAGCGTATCGGAGTCAGGGATGTTTTTGGGCTACACCTTC. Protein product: CASSVSESGMFLGYTF.

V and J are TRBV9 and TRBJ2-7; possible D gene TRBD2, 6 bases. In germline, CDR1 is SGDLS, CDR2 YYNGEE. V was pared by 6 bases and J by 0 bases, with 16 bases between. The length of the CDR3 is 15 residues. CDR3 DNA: TGTGCCAGCACCCAGACGGAGGGTCCCTCCTACGAGCAGTACTTC. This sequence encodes CASTQTEGPSYEQYF.

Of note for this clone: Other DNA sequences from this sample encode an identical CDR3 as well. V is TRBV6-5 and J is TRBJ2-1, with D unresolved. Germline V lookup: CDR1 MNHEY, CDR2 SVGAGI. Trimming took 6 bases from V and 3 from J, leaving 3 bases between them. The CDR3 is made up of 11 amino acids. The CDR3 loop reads CASRGYNEQFF. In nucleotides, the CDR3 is TGTGCCAGCAGGGGCTACAATGAGCAGTTCTTC.

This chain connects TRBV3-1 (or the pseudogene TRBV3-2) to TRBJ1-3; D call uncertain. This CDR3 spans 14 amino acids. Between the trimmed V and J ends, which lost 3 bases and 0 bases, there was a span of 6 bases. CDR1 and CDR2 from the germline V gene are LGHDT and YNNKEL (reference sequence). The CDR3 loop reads CASSHSSSGNTIYF. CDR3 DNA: TGTGCCAGCAGCCACAGCAGCTCTGGAAACACCATATATTTT.

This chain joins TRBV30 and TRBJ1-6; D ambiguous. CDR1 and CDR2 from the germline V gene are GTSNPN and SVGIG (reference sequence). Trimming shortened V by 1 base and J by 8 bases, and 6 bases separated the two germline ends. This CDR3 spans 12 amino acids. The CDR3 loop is CAWSDGDSPLHF. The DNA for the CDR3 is TGTGCCTGGAGTGACGGGGATTCACCCCTCCACTTT.

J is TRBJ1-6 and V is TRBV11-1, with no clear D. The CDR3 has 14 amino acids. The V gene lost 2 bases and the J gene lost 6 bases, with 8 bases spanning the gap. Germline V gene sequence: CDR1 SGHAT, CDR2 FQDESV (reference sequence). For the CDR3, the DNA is TGTGCCAGCAGCTTACTTGCCTTTAATTCACCCCTCCACTTT. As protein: CASSLLAFNSPLHF.

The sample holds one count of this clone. CDR3 region: CASSLVTGTEAFF. The CDR3 DNA reads as TGTGCCAGCAGCTTAGTCACCGGAACTGAAGCTTTCTTT. J is TRBJ1-1 and V is TRBV7-9; no firm D call. Trimming removed 1 base from V and 5 bases from J, with 8 bases in between. The CDR3 contains 13 residues. Looked up from germline, CDR1 is SEHNR and CDR2 is FQNEAQ (reference sequence).

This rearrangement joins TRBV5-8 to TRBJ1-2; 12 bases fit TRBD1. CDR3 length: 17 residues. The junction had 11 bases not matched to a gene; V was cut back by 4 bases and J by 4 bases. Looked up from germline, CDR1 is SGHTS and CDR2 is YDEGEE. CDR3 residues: CASSTWGQGAEGYGYTF. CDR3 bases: TGTGCCAGCAGCACCTGGGGACAGGGGGCTGAGGGCTATGGCTACACCTTC.

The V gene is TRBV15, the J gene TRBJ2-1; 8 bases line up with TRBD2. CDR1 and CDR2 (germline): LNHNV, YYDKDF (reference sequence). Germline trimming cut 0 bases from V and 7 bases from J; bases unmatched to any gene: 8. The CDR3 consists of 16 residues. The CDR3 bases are TGTGCCACCAGCAGAGATCGGGTAGCGGGGTGGAATGAGCAGTTCTTC. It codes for CATSRDRVAGWNEQFF.

The CDR3 sequence: CSVWGGDHGNYNEQFF. The CDR3, as DNA: TGCAGCGTTTGGGGGGGAGATCACGGAAATTACAATGAGCAGTTCTTC. The rearrangement uses TRBV29-1 and TRBJ2-1; 7 bases are a match to TRBD2. This CDR3 is 16 amino acids long. Germline assignment: CDR1 SQVTM and CDR2 ANQGSEA. V gave up 5 bases and J gave up 4 bases; unmatched junction bases: 14.

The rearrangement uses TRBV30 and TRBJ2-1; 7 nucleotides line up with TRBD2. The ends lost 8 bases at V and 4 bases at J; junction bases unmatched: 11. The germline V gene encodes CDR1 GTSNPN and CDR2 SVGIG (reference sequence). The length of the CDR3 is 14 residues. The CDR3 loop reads CAGLLGGVYNEQFF. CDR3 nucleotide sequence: TGTGCCGGCCTCTTGGGGGGGGTTTACAATGAGCAGTTCTTC.

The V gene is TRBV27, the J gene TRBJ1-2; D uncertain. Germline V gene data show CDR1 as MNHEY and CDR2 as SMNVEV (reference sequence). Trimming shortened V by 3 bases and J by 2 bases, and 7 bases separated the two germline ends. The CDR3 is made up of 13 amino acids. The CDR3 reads CASSFGQNYGYTF. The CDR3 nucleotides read TGTGCCAGCAGTTTCGGGCAGAACTATGGCTACACCTTC.

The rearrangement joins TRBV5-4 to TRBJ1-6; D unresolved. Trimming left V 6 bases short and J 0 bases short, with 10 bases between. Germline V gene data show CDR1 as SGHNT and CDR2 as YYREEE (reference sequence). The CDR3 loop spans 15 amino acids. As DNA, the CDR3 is TGTGCCAGCACCAGAGGGAGCTCCTATAATTCACCCCTCCACTTT. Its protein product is CASTRGSSYNSPLHF.

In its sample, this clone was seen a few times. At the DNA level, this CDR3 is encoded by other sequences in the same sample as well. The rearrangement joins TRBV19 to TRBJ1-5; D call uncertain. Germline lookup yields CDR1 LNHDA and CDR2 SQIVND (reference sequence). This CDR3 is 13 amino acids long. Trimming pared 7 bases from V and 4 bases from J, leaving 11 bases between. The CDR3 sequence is CASNNGRNQPQHF. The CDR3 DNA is TGTGCCAGTAACAATGGTCGGAATCAGCCCCAGCATTTT.

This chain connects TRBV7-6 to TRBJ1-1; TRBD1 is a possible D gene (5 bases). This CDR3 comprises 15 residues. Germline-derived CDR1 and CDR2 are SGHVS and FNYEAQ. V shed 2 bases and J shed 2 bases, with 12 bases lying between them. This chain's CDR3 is CASSLSDSLNTEAFF. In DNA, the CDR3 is TGTGCCAGCAGCTTATCTGACAGTTTAAACACTGAAGCTTTCTTT.

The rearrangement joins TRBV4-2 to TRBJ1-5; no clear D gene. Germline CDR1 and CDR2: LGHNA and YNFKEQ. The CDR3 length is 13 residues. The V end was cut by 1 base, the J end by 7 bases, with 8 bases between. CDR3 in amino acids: CASSQALGQPQHF. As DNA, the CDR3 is TGTGCCAGCAGCCAAGCACTGGGGCAGCCCCAGCATTTT.

The CDR3 DNA follows: TGTGCCAGCAGGACCGGGACTAGCGGTTTCACAGATACGCAGTATTTT. It encodes CASRTGTSGFTDTQYF. The rearrangement uses TRBV28 and TRBJ2-3, with 11 bases identical to TRBD2. CDR1 MDHEN and CDR2 SYDVKM come from the germline V gene. Losses at the gene ends were 6 bases for V and 2 bases for J; bases not matched to a gene: 7. The CDR3 spans 16 residues.